These T cell receptor beta chains were read from a single sample in a study of T cell repertoires in cytomegalovirus infection. TCRdb reprocessed the reads with MiXCR, giving one entry per CDR3 protein. The sample yields more than 150,000 distinct CDR3 sequences, 28% seen once. Specimen: PBMCs. The source is a human donor in good health (CMV status not recorded). Some clones in this sample may be carry-over from other donors' samples. Both conserved end residues are part of each CDR3. The order of the fields is CDR3 protein, CDR3 DNA, D gene, J gene, V gene, clone size. D genes are given only for firm matches. Some rows have no size entry. The others give once, few or many, or a class for an expanded clone.

CDR3 protein: CSVETGIYNEQFF; CDR3 DNA: TGCAGCGTTGAAACAGGGATCTACAATGAGCAGTTCTTC; D gene: .; J gene: TRBJ2-1; V gene: TRBV29-1; clone size: few
CDR3 protein: CAVPRGSSGGYTF; CDR3 DNA: TGTGCCGTCCCCCGGGGGAGTTCCGGCGGCTACACCTTC; D gene: .; J gene: TRBJ1-2; V gene: TRBV12-3/TRBV12-4; clone size: few
CDR3 protein: CASSEAPGAYRKGYTF; CDR3 DNA: TGTGCCAGCAGTGAAGCGCCAGGGGCCTACCGAAAGGGCTACACCTTC; D gene: .; J gene: TRBJ1-2; V gene: TRBV6-1; clone size: .
CDR3 protein: CASSLAGQRRNTIYF; CDR3 DNA: TGTGCCAGCAGCTTAGCAGGACAGAGGAGAAACACCATATATTTT; D gene: .; J gene: TRBJ1-3; V gene: TRBV7-2; clone size: few
CDR3 protein: CASSVDSETNYGYTF; CDR3 DNA: TGTGCCAGCAGCGTTGACAGCGAGACTAACTATGGCTACACCTTC; D gene: .; J gene: TRBJ1-2; V gene: TRBV7-2; clone size: .
CDR3 protein: CSVAAGGAKNIQYF; CDR3 DNA: TGCAGCGTTGCGGCAGGGGGGGCCAAAAACATTCAGTACTTC; D gene: .; J gene: TRBJ2-4; V gene: TRBV29-1; clone size: .
CDR3 protein: CATSPVPHGANVLTF; CDR3 DNA: TGTGCCACGTCTCCCGTCCCCCATGGGGCCAACGTCCTGACTTTC; D gene: .; J gene: TRBJ2-6; V gene: TRBV7-8; clone size: .
CDR3 protein: CASSDRGHYGYTF; CDR3 DNA: TGTGCCAGTAGCGACAGGGGACACTATGGCTACACCTTC; D gene: TRBD1; J gene: TRBJ1-2; V gene: TRBV19; clone size: .
CDR3 protein: CASSRVNTGELFF; CDR3 DNA: TGTGCCAGCAGCCGAGTTAACACCGGGGAGCTGTTTTTT; D gene: .; J gene: TRBJ2-2; V gene: TRBV7-2; clone size: many
CDR3 protein: CASSLNALSIGNEQFF; CDR3 DNA: TGTGCCAGCAGCTTAAATGCGCTGAGCATTGGGAATGAGCAGTTCTTC; D gene: .; J gene: TRBJ2-1; V gene: TRBV7-3; clone size: .
CDR3 protein: CASSLGLRGGGTGELFF; CDR3 DNA: TGTGCCAGCAGTTTGGGCCTGCGGGGGGGAGGTACCGGGGAGCTGTTTTTT; D gene: TRBD2; J gene: TRBJ2-2; V gene: TRBV12-3/TRBV12-4; clone size: .
CDR3 protein: CASAPVWPNTEAFF; CDR3 DNA: TGTGCTAGTGCCCCGGTTTGGCCGAACACTGAAGCTTTCTTT; D gene: .; J gene: TRBJ1-1; V gene: TRBV12-5; clone size: .
CDR3 protein: CASSLDRAGEQYF; CDR3 DNA: TGTGCCAGCTCCCTGGACAGGGCTGGTGAGCAGTACTTC; D gene: TRBD1; J gene: TRBJ2-7; V gene: TRBV18; clone size: few
CDR3 protein: CASSSVGTGGSYEQYF; CDR3 DNA: TGTGCCAGCAGTTCTGTCGGGACAGGGGGCTCCTACGAGCAGTACTTC; D gene: TRBD1; J gene: TRBJ2-7; V gene: TRBV7-2; clone size: many
CDR3 protein: CASSLTDSSGNTIYF; CDR3 DNA: TGTGCCAGCAGCCTTACGGACAGCTCTGGAAACACCATATATTTT; D gene: .; J gene: TRBJ1-3; V gene: TRBV7-9; clone size: .
CDR3 protein: CASSPGTSGGQIGADTQYF; CDR3 DNA: TGTGCCAGCAGCCCCGGGACTAGCGGGGGGCAGATTGGTGCAGATACGCAGTATTTT; D gene: TRBD2; J gene: TRBJ2-3; V gene: TRBV7-2; clone size: many
CDR3 protein: CASSEGLAYNEQFF; CDR3 DNA: TGTGCCAGCAGTGAGGGACTAGCTTACAATGAGCAGTTCTTC; D gene: TRBD2; J gene: TRBJ2-1; V gene: TRBV2; clone size: few
CDR3 protein: CASSETRRGGSNEQFF; CDR3 DNA: TGTGCCAGCAGTGAAACCCGGCGGGGGGGCTCCAATGAGCAGTTCTTC; D gene: TRBD2; J gene: TRBJ2-1; V gene: TRBV25-1; clone size: .
CDR3 protein: CASSLDGTAYGYTF; CDR3 DNA: TGTGCCAGCAGCTTAGATGGGACAGCCTATGGCTACACCTTC; D gene: TRBD1; J gene: TRBJ1-2; V gene: TRBV7-9; clone size: few
CDR3 protein: CASSLEGPRIPYGYTF; CDR3 DNA: TGTGCCAGCAGCTTAGAAGGCCCTCGCATCCCTTATGGCTACACCTTC; D gene: .; J gene: TRBJ1-2; V gene: TRBV7-2; clone size: many
CDR3 protein: CASSLVLGPQHF; CDR3 DNA: TGTGCCAGCAGCTTAGTATTAGGGCCCCAGCATTTT; D gene: .; J gene: TRBJ1-5; V gene: TRBV7-2; clone size: .
CDR3 protein: CATAQTRGRPDTQYF; CDR3 DNA: TGTGCCACCGCCCAAACGAGGGGGCGCCCAGATACGCAGTATTTT; D gene: TRBD1; J gene: TRBJ2-3; V gene: TRBV7-2; clone size: many
CDR3 protein: CASSQGAREKLFF; CDR3 DNA: TGTGCCAGTTCCCAGGGGGCACGAGAAAAACTGTTTTTT; D gene: TRBD1; J gene: TRBJ1-4; V gene: TRBV12-3/TRBV12-4; clone size: .
CDR3 protein: CASSLGQGTSPLHF; CDR3 DNA: TGTGCCAGCAGCTTGGGACAGGGTACCTCACCCCTCCACTTT; D gene: TRBD1; J gene: TRBJ1-6; V gene: TRBV5-6; clone size: .
CDR3 protein: CASSDRPGTGELFF; CDR3 DNA: TGTGCCAGCAGCGACCGCCCGGGCACCGGGGAGCTGTTTTTT; D gene: .; J gene: TRBJ2-2; V gene: TRBV11-3; clone size: many
CDR3 protein: CASSLVQTEETQYF; CDR3 DNA: TGTGCCAGCAGCTTAGTACAAACAGAAGAGACCCAGTACTTC; D gene: .; J gene: TRBJ2-5; V gene: TRBV7-6; clone size: .
CDR3 protein: CASSPQVILNTEAFF; CDR3 DNA: TGTGCCAGCAGCCCTCAGGTGATTCTGAACACTGAAGCTTTCTTT; D gene: .; J gene: TRBJ1-1; V gene: TRBV7-2; clone size: many
CDR3 protein: CASSLWGYNEQFF; CDR3 DNA: TGTGCCAGCAGCCTCTGGGGCTACAATGAGCAGTTCTTC; D gene: .; J gene: TRBJ2-1; V gene: TRBV13; clone size: .
CDR3 protein: CASRTTEQFNEKQFF; CDR3 DNA: TGTGCCAGCAGGACTACGGAGCAGTTTAATGAAAAACAGTTTTTT; D gene: .; J gene: TRBJ1-4; V gene: TRBV12-3/TRBV12-4; clone size: .
CDR3 protein: CSARLLGRTNYGYTF; CDR3 DNA: TGCAGTGCTAGACTACTGGGCCGGACGAACTATGGCTACACCTTC; D gene: .; J gene: TRBJ1-2; V gene: TRBV20-1; clone size: .
CDR3 protein: CASSLRPRGGDSRFF; CDR3 DNA: TGTGCCAGCAGTTTACGGCCTCGGGGTGGGGACAGCCGGTTCTTC; D gene: TRBD1; J gene: TRBJ2-7; V gene: TRBV27; clone size: few
CDR3 protein: CSVEEVGASHTEAFF; CDR3 DNA: TGCAGCGTTGAAGAGGTTGGGGCCTCCCACACTGAAGCTTTCTTT; D gene: .; J gene: TRBJ1-1; V gene: TRBV29-1; clone size: few